The clone carrying this TCR beta chain was counted many times. Its antigen is currently unknown. From the multiplex PCR reads, TCRdb called clonotypes with MiXCR, one entry per CDR3 protein. This table has about 180,000 distinct CDR3 sequences, around a third appearing once. The sample belongs to a study of breast tumors, draining lymph nodes, adjacent tissues. Samples came from axillary lymph nodes draining the breast cancer. Per the germline V gene, CDR1 is KGHDR and CDR2 is SFDVKD. This CDR3 spans 15 amino acids. The V end lost 2 bases, the J end lost 2 bases, and 12 bases lay between the germline ends. Study conclusions and caveats: Compared with lymph nodes, tumors were less diverse; compared with nontumor tissue, more. Tumor T cell lymph node origin was a supported hypothesis, not proven.

The sequence was collected from a female donor with breast cancer. Some clones in this sample may be carry-over from other donors' samples. The rearrangement joins TRBV24-1 to TRBJ2-7; tentative D call: TRBD1 (6 bases). Sequencing used axillary lymph node tissue. As DNA, the CDR3 is TGTGCCACCAGTGATTCCCGGCAGGGGACCTACGAGCAGTACTTC. The encoded protein is CATSDSRQGTYEQYF.